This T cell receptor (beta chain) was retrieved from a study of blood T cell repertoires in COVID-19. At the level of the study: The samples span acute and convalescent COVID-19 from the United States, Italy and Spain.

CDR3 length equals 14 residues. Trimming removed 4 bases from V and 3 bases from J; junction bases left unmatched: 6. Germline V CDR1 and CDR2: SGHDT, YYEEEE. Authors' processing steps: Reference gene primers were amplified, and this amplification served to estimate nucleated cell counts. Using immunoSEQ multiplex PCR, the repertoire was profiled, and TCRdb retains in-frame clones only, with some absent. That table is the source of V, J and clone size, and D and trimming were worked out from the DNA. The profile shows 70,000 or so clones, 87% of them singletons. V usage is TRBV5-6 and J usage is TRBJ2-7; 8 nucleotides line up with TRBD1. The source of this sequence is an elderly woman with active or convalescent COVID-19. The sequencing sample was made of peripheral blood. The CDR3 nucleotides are TGTGCCAGCAGCAAACTTGGGACAGGCTACGAGCAGTACTTC. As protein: CASSKLGTGYEQYF.